The present T cell receptor beta chain was sequenced within a study of OX40 agonist ivuxolimab in advanced cancers. At the level of the study: Patients with prior anti-PD-1, anti-PD-L1 or anti-CTLA-4 therapy were eligible; less than 50% had some.

This table comes from immunoSEQ multiplex PCR, and its TCRdb copy is limited to in-frame clones, with some not included. The sample contains roughly 81,000 clones, approximately 83% of which appear only once. Germline CDR1 reads SQVTM; CDR2 reads ANQGSEA. The V end was cut by 6 bases, the J end by 1 base, with 9 bases between. The CDR3 has 12 amino acids. The V and J genes are TRBV29-1 and TRBJ1-1, with a tentative D call TRBD1 (5 bases). The source was CD4+ or CD8+ T cells sorted from blood, collected in a trial of the OX40 agonist ivuxolimab. The sequence came from an adult with an advanced solid tumor such as melanoma, head and neck, liver or kidney cancer. The CDR3 loop is CSVDNGNTEAFF. The CDR3 DNA reads TGCAGCGTGGACAACGGGAACACTGAAGCTTTCTTT. Combining the CDR3 with reference TRBV29-1 and TRBJ1-1 gives the whole variable domain SAVISQKPSRDICQRGTSLTIQCQVDSQVTMMFWYRQQPGQSLTLIATANQGSEATYESGFVIDKFPISRPNLTFSTLTVSNMSPEDSSIYLCSVDNGNTEAFFGQGTRLTVV.